These 12 T cell receptor beta chains were sequenced from one sample in a study of T cell responses to AZD1222 COVID-19 vaccine. Using immunoSEQ multiplex PCR, the repertoire was profiled, and TCRdb retains in-frame clones only, with some absent. The sample records roughly 87,000 clones, about 91% being singletons. This specimen consisted of peripheral blood, obtained 28 days after the second AZD1222 dose. The receptors shown here come from an adult who received the AZD1222 COVID-19 vaccine.

V is TRBV14 and J is TRBJ1-4, with 11 bases identical to TRBD1. There are 16 residues in the CDR3. The germline CDR1 and CDR2 sequences are SGHDN and FVKESK. V trimming: 4 bases; J trimming: 6 bases; junction bases outside the gene matches: 7. This chain's CDR3 is CASSPWGGQGDEKLFF. CDR3 sequence (DNA): TGTGCCAGCAGCCCCTGGGGGGGACAGGGGGATGAAAAACTGTTTTTT.

This chain links TRBV27 with TRBJ1-1; D gene unclear. Trimming removed 4 bases at V and 5 bases at J, with 8 bases between. The germline CDR1 and CDR2 sequences are MNHEY and SMNVEV (reference sequence). The CDR3 runs to 12 residues. The CDR3 DNA reads TGTGCCAGCAGTTCTACCGCAACTGAAGCTTTCTTT. This encodes CASSSTATEAFF.

The chain uses TRBV9 and TRBJ1-4, with D perhaps TRBD1 (5 bases). Deletions cut 4 bases from V and 4 bases from J, with 14 bases between. The V gene's germline CDR1 is SGDLS and CDR2 YYNGEE. The CDR3 totals 15 residues. The CDR3 is CASSQFGGFNEKLFF. Written as DNA, the CDR3 is TGTGCCAGCAGCCAATTTGGGGGATTTAATGAAAAACTGTTTTTT.

The chain has TRBV7-9 and TRBJ2-5, with 10 positions matching TRBD1. In germline, CDR1 is SEHNR, CDR2 FQNEAQ (reference sequence). This CDR3 has 15 amino acids. Unmatched junction bases numbered 7, after V lost 5 bases and J lost 4 bases. The CDR3 loop is CASSQGQGRGETQYF. In DNA form, the CDR3 reads TGTGCCAGCAGCCAGGGACAGGGGCGAGGAGAGACCCAGTACTTC.

This clone was seen just once. The chain links TRBV28 to TRBJ1-2; no clear D gene. Per germline, CDR1 MDHEN and CDR2 SYDVKM. V lost 3 bases to trimming and J lost 5 bases, with 10 bases between them. The CDR3 loop spans 13 amino acids. CDR3 DNA sequence: TGTGCCAGCAGTTTTGGGGAAGGGTATGGCTACACCTTC. Translating gives CASSFGEGYGYTF.

This chain joins TRBV18 and TRBJ1-1, with D uncertain. The V and J ends lost 5 bases and 2 bases respectively, with 15 bases between them. The CDR3 is made up of 15 amino acids. Looked up from germline, CDR1 is KGHSH and CDR2 is LQKENI. The CDR3 nucleotides read TGTGCCAGCTCAAACTTCCGGGCACTTAACACTGAAGCTTTCTTT. Protein product: CASSNFRALNTEAFF.

The chain links TRBV18 to TRBJ1-1; D call uncertain. Germline V gene lookup returns CDR1 KGHSH and CDR2 LQKENI. The CDR3 sequence is 14 residues long. Trimming took off 2 bases at V and 7 bases at J, with 14 bases between the two ends. CDR3 nucleotide sequence: TGTGCCAGCTCACCATCTCACAAGTCGAGTGAAGCTTTCTTT. This encodes CASSPSHKSSEAFF.

J is TRBJ1-2 and V is TRBV27; TRBD1 aligns across 7 bases. Germline V gives CDR1 MNHEY, CDR2 SMNVEV (reference sequence). J was trimmed by 4 bases and V by 0 bases; bases with no gene match: 5. The CDR3 spans 15 residues. The CDR3 DNA reads TGTGCCAGCAGTTTATCAGGACAGGAGCTCTATGGCTACACCTTC. Translation gives CASSLSGQELYGYTF.

This clone was found a few times. The chain links TRBV9 to TRBJ2-1; D unresolved. The germline V and J ends were trimmed by 3 bases and 8 bases, with 15 bases remaining between them. The CDR3 totals 14 residues. The germline V gene has CDR1 SGDLS and CDR2 YYNGEE. The CDR3 DNA reads TGTGCCAGCAGCGCCCGGTACCGGGTTGATGAGCAGTTCTTC. Its protein product is CASSARYRVDEQFF.

The rearrangement joins TRBV19 to TRBJ2-2; D uncertain. The germline V gene has CDR1 LNHDA and CDR2 SQIVND (reference sequence). The CDR3 has 17 residues. Trimming removed 7 bases at V and 1 base at J, with 19 bases between. The CDR3 region is CASTDWSLGLNTGELFF. The CDR3, as DNA: TGTGCCAGTACCGACTGGAGTCTGGGTCTGAACACCGGGGAGCTGTTTTTT.

This chain uses TRBV18 with TRBJ2-1, with TRBD2 matching over 9 bases. In germline, CDR1 is KGHSH, CDR2 LQKENI. V was pared by 6 bases and J by 4 bases, with 4 bases of the junction left unmatched. The CDR3 has 14 residues. The CDR3: CASSRTSDYNEQFF. In DNA, the CDR3 is TGTGCCAGCTCCCGGACTAGCGATTACAATGAGCAGTTCTTC.

The gene calls are TRBV7-9 and TRBJ1-6; TRBD1 is a possible D gene (5 bases). V was trimmed by 3 bases and J by 5 bases, leaving 11 bases between them. The CDR3 runs 15 residues. From germline, CDR1 is SEHNR and CDR2 FQNEAQ (reference sequence). CDR3 sequence reads: CASSFSRGDNSPLHF. Written as DNA, the CDR3 is TGTGCCAGCAGCTTTTCCCGGGGCGATAATTCACCCCTCCACTTT.